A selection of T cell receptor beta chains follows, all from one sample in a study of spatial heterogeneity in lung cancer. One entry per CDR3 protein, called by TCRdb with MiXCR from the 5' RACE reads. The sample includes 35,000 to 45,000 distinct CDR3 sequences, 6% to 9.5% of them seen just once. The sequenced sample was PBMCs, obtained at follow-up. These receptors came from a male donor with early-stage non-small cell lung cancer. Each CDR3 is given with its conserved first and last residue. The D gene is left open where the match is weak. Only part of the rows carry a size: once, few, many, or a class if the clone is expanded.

CDR3 protein: CASSIQGSLGTDTQYF; CDR3 DNA: TGTGCCAGTAGTATACAGGGATCCCTCGGCACAGATACGCAGTATTTT; J gene: TRBJ2-3; V gene: TRBV19; D gene: .; clone size: .
CDR3 protein: CSARLAGVTYNEQFF; CDR3 DNA: TGCAGTGCCCGACTAGCGGGGGTGACCTACAATGAGCAGTTCTTC; J gene: TRBJ2-1; V gene: TRBV20-1; D gene: TRBD2; clone size: many
CDR3 protein: CASRDGERTGELFF; CDR3 DNA: TGTGCCAGCAGGGACGGTGAAAGGACCGGGGAGCTGTTTTTT; J gene: TRBJ2-2; V gene: TRBV3-1; D gene: .; clone size: many
CDR3 protein: CASSTTDRGPTFCQPQHF; CDR3 DNA: TGTGCCAGCAGTACCACGGACAGGGGGCCGACCTTTTGCCAGCCCCAGCATTTT; J gene: TRBJ1-5; V gene: TRBV27; D gene: TRBD1; clone size: many
CDR3 protein: CASSLAVTGGNGYTF; CDR3 DNA: TGCGCCAGCAGCTTGGCCGTGACAGGGGGAAATGGCTACACCTTC; J gene: TRBJ1-2; V gene: TRBV5-1; D gene: TRBD1; clone size: many
CDR3 protein: CSVSELAVMETQYF; CDR3 DNA: TGCAGCGTAAGTGAACTAGCAGTTATGGAGACCCAGTACTTC; J gene: TRBJ2-5; V gene: TRBV29-1; D gene: .; clone size: many
CDR3 protein: CASSSFKTQYF; CDR3 DNA: TGTGCCAGCAGCTCGTTTAAGACCCAGTACTTC; J gene: TRBJ2-5; V gene: TRBV7-2; D gene: .; clone size: many
CDR3 protein: CASSYSKGSEQYF; CDR3 DNA: TGTGCCAGCAGTTACTCGAAGGGGTCCGAGCAGTACTTC; J gene: TRBJ2-7; V gene: TRBV6-5; D gene: .; clone size: many
CDR3 protein: CASSSLGSLTMGEQFF; CDR3 DNA: TGTGCCAGTAGTTCGCTAGGGTCCCTTACAATGGGTGAGCAGTTCTTC; J gene: TRBJ2-1; V gene: TRBV19; D gene: .; clone size: many
CDR3 protein: CASSDEILFF; CDR3 DNA: TGTGCCAGCAGTGACGAAATCCTGTTTTTT; J gene: TRBJ1-4; V gene: TRBV2; D gene: .; clone size: many
CDR3 protein: CAWSDRALQPQHF; CDR3 DNA: TGTGCCTGGAGCGACAGGGCGTTACAGCCCCAGCATTTT; J gene: TRBJ1-5; V gene: TRBV30; D gene: TRBD1; clone size: many
CDR3 protein: CASSPALHDDLTF; CDR3 DNA: TGTGCTAGCAGCCCCGCCCTTCACGACGACCTGACTTTC; J gene: TRBJ2-6; V gene: TRBV7-7; D gene: .; clone size: medium-sized
CDR3 protein: CAISGWTRANYGYTF; CDR3 DNA: TGTGCCATCTCGGGGTGGACAAGAGCTAACTATGGCTACACCTTC; J gene: TRBJ1-2; V gene: TRBV7-9; D gene: .; clone size: .
CDR3 protein: CASSSPGLAGIQETQYF; CDR3 DNA: TGTGCCAGCAGTTCCCCGGGACTAGCGGGAATCCAAGAGACCCAGTACTTC; J gene: TRBJ2-5; V gene: TRBV6-2/TRBV6-3; D gene: TRBD2; clone size: .
CDR3 protein: CSVPANTGELFF; CDR3 DNA: TGCAGCGTTCCAGCGAACACCGGGGAGCTGTTTTTT; J gene: TRBJ2-2; V gene: TRBV29-1; D gene: .; clone size: few
CDR3 protein: CASSQGVAENTIYF; CDR3 DNA: TGTGCCAGCTCTCAGGGGGTCGCTGAAAACACCATATATTTT; J gene: TRBJ1-3; V gene: TRBV18; D gene: TRBD1; clone size: many
CDR3 protein: CASSFDRVYEQYF; CDR3 DNA: TGCGCCAGCAGCTTTGACAGGGTCTACGAGCAGTACTTC; J gene: TRBJ2-7; V gene: TRBV5-1; D gene: TRBD1; clone size: many
CDR3 protein: CASSEGGISYNEQFF; CDR3 DNA: TGTGCCAGCAGTGAGGGGGGCATCTCCTACAATGAGCAGTTCTTC; J gene: TRBJ2-1; V gene: TRBV25-1; D gene: .; clone size: .
CDR3 protein: CASSLTDSNYGYTF; CDR3 DNA: TGTGCCAGCAGTTTAACTGACAGTAACTATGGCTACACCTTC; J gene: TRBJ1-2; V gene: TRBV27; D gene: .; clone size: many
CDR3 protein: CASSLSRGETQYF; CDR3 DNA: TGTGCCAGCAGCTTGAGCAGGGGGGAGACCCAGTACTTC; J gene: TRBJ2-5; V gene: TRBV7-3; D gene: TRBD1; clone size: many
CDR3 protein: CASSPPGLTTGNTIYF; CDR3 DNA: TGTGCCAGCTCACCACCGGGACTAACCACTGGAAACACCATATATTTT; J gene: TRBJ1-3; V gene: TRBV18; D gene: .; clone size: .
CDR3 protein: CASSPRQLGAGELFF; CDR3 DNA: TGTGCCAGTAGTCCGCGACAGCTTGGGGCCGGGGAGCTGTTTTTT; J gene: TRBJ2-2; V gene: TRBV19; D gene: .; clone size: few
CDR3 protein: CASSLKPGFEAFF; CDR3 DNA: TGTGCCAGCAGCTTAAAGCCAGGTTTTGAAGCTTTCTTT; J gene: TRBJ1-1; V gene: TRBV7-9; D gene: .; clone size: many
CDR3 protein: CASSQDRLAGGPWEQYF; CDR3 DNA: TGCGCCAGCAGCCAAGACCGACTAGCGGGGGGCCCTTGGGAGCAGTACTTC; J gene: TRBJ2-7; V gene: TRBV4-1; D gene: TRBD2; clone size: many
CDR3 protein: CASSVIGQWGGEQYF; CDR3 DNA: TGTGCCAGCAGCGTAATCGGACAGTGGGGCGGGGAGCAGTACTTC; J gene: TRBJ2-7; V gene: TRBV9; D gene: .; clone size: many
CDR3 protein: CASSPSSPVYGYTF; CDR3 DNA: TGTGCCAGCAGCCCGTCGAGCCCGGTATATGGCTACACCTTC; J gene: TRBJ1-2; V gene: TRBV7-9; D gene: .; clone size: many
CDR3 protein: CASSLDVFVTAPNTRELFF; CDR3 DNA: TGTGCCAGCAGCTTAGACGTGTTCGTGACAGCACCGAACACCAGGGAGCTGTTTTTT; J gene: TRBJ2-2; V gene: TRBV11-2; D gene: .; clone size: many
CDR3 protein: CASNGDRAPYEQYF; CDR3 DNA: TGTGCCAGCAACGGGGACAGGGCGCCCTACGAGCAGTACTTC; J gene: TRBJ2-7; V gene: TRBV5-5; D gene: TRBD1; clone size: many
CDR3 protein: CAISASDSYNSPLHF; CDR3 DNA: TGTGCCATCAGTGCATCGGACAGCTATAATTCACCCCTCCACTTT; J gene: TRBJ1-6; V gene: TRBV10-3; D gene: .; clone size: .
CDR3 protein: CSVGPGLGETQYF; CDR3 DNA: TGCAGCGTTGGCCCCGGCCTAGGGGAGACCCAGTACTTC; J gene: TRBJ2-5; V gene: TRBV29-1; D gene: .; clone size: few
CDR3 protein: CASRYLPGTVAYEQYF; CDR3 DNA: TGTGCCAGCAGGTACCTCCCTGGGACAGTCGCCTACGAGCAGTACTTC; J gene: TRBJ2-7; V gene: TRBV6-6; D gene: TRBD1; clone size: many
CDR3 protein: CATTTGNGYTF; CDR3 DNA: TGCGCCACCACGACAGGGAATGGCTACACCTTC; J gene: TRBJ1-2; V gene: TRBV5-1; D gene: TRBD1; clone size: many
CDR3 protein: CASSSSGTSGGETQYF; CDR3 DNA: TGTGCCAGCAGCTCGAGCGGGACTAGCGGGGGGGAGACCCAGTACTTC; J gene: TRBJ2-5; V gene: TRBV7-6; D gene: TRBD2; clone size: few